This is a list of T cell receptor beta chains from one sample in a study of cytomegalovirus exposure and HLA in healthy donors. Method: immunoSEQ multiplex PCR; TCRdb's copy keeps in-frame clones and lacks some. The repertoire table contains approximately 180,000 clones. The specimen was PBMCs. Receptors were obtained from a man under 40 in good health and CMV-seronegative. Each CDR3 is given with its conserved first and last residue. A D gene is named only where the DNA matches it firmly.

>NA|TRBV6-5|TRBJ2-7
CASSYSSYYEQYF
TGTGCCAGCAGTTACTCATCCTACTACGAGCAGTACTTC
>NA|TRBV29-1|TRBJ2-7
CSVRGTTYEQYF
TGCAGCGTAAGGGGGACGACCTACGAGCAGTACTTC
>NA|TRBV21-1|TRBJ1-2
CASSKVWAGRTYGYTF
TGTGCCAGCAGCAAAGTATGGGCAGGGAGGACCTATGGCTACACCTTC
>TRBD2|TRBV9|TRBJ2-1
CASSVGGLSYNEQFF
TGTGCCAGCAGCGTGGGGGGGTTGTCCTACAATGAGCAGTTCTTC
>TRBD1|TRBV28|TRBJ1-5
CASSSGTGNQPQHF
TGTGCCAGCAGTTCTGGGACAGGCAATCAGCCCCAGCATTTT
>TRBD1|TRBV6-4|TRBJ2-5
CASREQGAEQETQYF
TGTGCCAGCAGAGAACAGGGGGCGGAACAAGAGACCCAGTACTTC
>TRBD2|TRBV6-1|TRBJ2-7
CASRVGEGLNYEQYF
TGTGCCAGCAGGGTCGGGGAGGGGCTAAACTACGAGCAGTACTTC
>NA|TRBV10-1|TRBJ2-7
CASSVAGFSYEQYF
TGCGCCAGCAGTGTGGCTGGCTTCTCCTACGAGCAGTACTTC
>TRBD1|TRBV27|TRBJ2-7
CATAPGGSYEQYF
TGTGCCACCGCTCCAGGGGGATCCTACGAGCAGTACTTC
>TRBD2|TRBV7-3|TRBJ2-1
CASSAGLAGYNEQFF
TGTGCCAGCAGCGCCGGACTAGCGGGATACAATGAGCAGTTCTTC
>TRBD1|TRBV19|TRBJ2-5
CASSLGGAVETQYF
TGTGCCAGTAGTTTAGGGGGCGCGGTGGAGACCCAGTACTTC
>NA|TRBV5-4|TRBJ1-1
CASSFLQGNTEAFF
TGTGCCAGCAGCTTTCTACAGGGGAACACTGAAGCTTTCTTT
>TRBD1|TRBV2|TRBJ1-2
CASSEALTGFGRRTGGGRNYGYTF
TGTGCCAGCAGTGAAGCGCTTACCGGGTTCGGGAGGAGGACAGGGGGCGGAAGGAACTATGGCTACACCTTC
>NA|TRBV5-6|TRBJ2-1
CASSLLTSGSYNEQFF
TGTGCCAGCAGCTTGTTGACGAGCGGGTCCTACAATGAGCAGTTCTTC
>TRBD1|TRBV28|TRBJ2-5
CASSFVTGYQETQYF
TGTGCCAGCAGTTTTGTGACAGGGTACCAAGAGACCCAGTACTTC
>TRBD1|TRBV6-1|TRBJ2-2
CASSALQGARSTGELFF
TGTGCCAGCAGTGCCCTACAGGGGGCGCGATCCACCGGGGAGCTGTTTTTT
>TRBD1|TRBV7-8|TRBJ2-7
CASSQTGGASYEQYF
TGTGCCAGCAGCCAGACAGGGGGGGCCTCCTACGAGCAGTACTTC
>NA|TRBV27|TRBJ1-1
CASSLYPLVSMNTEAFF
TGTGCCAGCAGTTTATACCCCCTAGTCAGTATGAACACTGAAGCTTTCTTT
>TRBD1|TRBV2|TRBJ1-2
CASSEGVRTGPRGYTF
TGTGCCAGCAGTGAGGGGGTTCGGACAGGACCCCGTGGCTACACCTTC
>NA|TRBV15|TRBJ2-7
CATSSRLDTTYEQYF
TGTGCCACCAGCAGCAGACTTGATACAACCTACGAGCAGTACTTC
>NA|TRBV6-5|TRBJ2-5
CASRGGTGDQETQYF
TGTGCCAGCAGGGGAGGGACAGGCGACCAAGAGACCCAGTACTTC
>TRBD1|TRBV5-1|TRBJ2-7
CASSFAGTEGEQYF
TGCGCCAGCAGCTTTGCCGGGACAGAGGGCGAGCAGTACTTC
>NA|TRBV10-3|TRBJ2-3
CAISFPSGFPPNTDTQYF
TGTGCCATCAGTTTTCCTTCGGGGTTTCCCCCCAACACAGATACGCAGTATTTT
>TRBD1|TRBV19|TRBJ1-1
CASSTTGGAGTEAFF
TGTGCCAGTAGTACTACAGGGGGCGCAGGGACTGAAGCTTTCTTT
>NA|TRBV2|TRBJ2-7
CASRADSAVTYEQYF
TGTGCCAGCAGAGCTGACAGTGCCGTTACCTACGAGCAGTACTTC
>NA|TRBV28|TRBJ2-3
CASSLGGNGADTQYF
TGTGCCAGCAGTTTAGGGGGCAATGGGGCAGATACGCAGTATTTT
>NA|TRBV28|TRBJ2-6
CASSGRGSSGANVLTF
TGTGCCAGCAGCGGACGGGGGAGCTCTGGGGCCAACGTCCTGACTTTC
>NA|TRBV6-5|TRBJ2-3
CASSYSLATTADTQYF
TGTGCCAGCAGTTACTCGCTAGCCACCACCGCAGATACGCAGTATTTT
>TRBD1|TRBV5-6|TRBJ2-7
CASSALKRQGSSYEQYF
TGTGCCAGCAGCGCACTTAAAAGACAGGGTTCAAGCTACGAGCAGTACTTC
>TRBD1|TRBV19|TRBJ1-5
CASSILDRDSNQPQHF
TGTGCCAGTAGTATCTTGGACAGGGATAGCAATCAGCCCCAGCATTTT
>NA|TRBV27|TRBJ2-2
CASSNLFRFTGELFF
TGTGCCAGCAGCAACCTCTTTAGATTCACCGGGGAGCTGTTTTTT
>NA|TRBV6-6|TRBJ2-3
CASSSARTPSGDTQYF
TGTGCCAGCAGTTCCGCCAGGACACCCTCCGGAGATACGCAGTATTTT
>NA|TRBV15|TRBJ1-5
CATRGPYSNQPQHF
TGTGCCACTAGGGGCCCCTATAGCAATCAGCCCCAGCATTTT
>NA|TRBV7-9|TRBJ2-1
CASRIPGLALNEQFF
TGTGCCAGCAGGATACCGGGACTCGCTCTCAATGAGCAGTTCTTC
>NA|TRBV7-6|TRBJ2-7
CASSFNSYEQYF
TGTGCCAGCAGCTTCAACTCCTACGAGCAGTACTTC
>NA|TRBV7-6|TRBJ1-1
CASSLLGADTEAFF
TGTGCCAGCAGCTTACTAGGGGCCGACACTGAAGCTTTCTTT
>NA|TRBV11-2|TRBJ2-7
CASSLLGGTHPIEQYF
TGTGCCAGCAGCTTACTTGGCGGCACGCACCCCATCGAGCAGTACTTC
>TRBD1|TRBV6-6|TRBJ1-2
CASSSTTSGTGTGYTF
TGTGCCAGCAGTTCTACCACCTCCGGGACAGGGACCGGCTACACCTTC
>NA|TRBV28|TRBJ1-1
CASSLWRGTQNTEAFF
TGTGCCAGCAGTTTATGGAGGGGGACACAGAACACTGAAGCTTTCTTT
>TRBD1|TRBV10-3|TRBJ2-7
CAVGQGLSLEQYF
TGTGCCGTAGGACAGGGGCTATCCCTGGAGCAGTACTTC
>NA|TRBV25-1|TRBJ2-2
CASNRNGGLSGELFF
TGTGCCAGCAACCGAAATGGGGGGTTATCCGGGGAGCTGTTTTTT